Sequencing of this T cell receptor beta chain was carried out in a study of CD8+ T cells in alopecia areata. Study-level background: Tofacitinib continued for 6 to 18 months and was then withheld for 6 months.

The table lists this clone with a few counts. Its antigen remains unknown. Following RNA extraction, reverse transcription yielded cDNA that acted as the sequencing template. Profiling relied on immunoSEQ multiplex PCR, and the TCRdb table lists in-frame clones only, not all of them. The sample yields about 12,000 clones, about 60% seen once. Researchers took lesional scalp punch biopsies and peripheral blood from people who were alopecia areata patients. Notes on the study in general: Sharing of TCRs across patients appeared less clear than in mice, possibly for HLA-related reasons. Sequencing of scalp tissue also captures the resident alphabeta T cells of normal skin.

Input material: skin. The TCR sequence derives from a human donor with alopecia areata.

The CDR3 coding sequence is TGTGCCAGCACCCTGGCCGGCTCGCAAAACATTCAGTACTTC. Translated, it gives CASTLAGSQNIQYF. V and J are TRBV6-1 and TRBJ2-4; D gene uncertain. V lost 7 bases, J lost 5 bases, and 15 bases lay in between. The CDR3 sequence is 14 residues long. Germline-derived CDR1 and CDR2 are MNHNS and SASEGT.